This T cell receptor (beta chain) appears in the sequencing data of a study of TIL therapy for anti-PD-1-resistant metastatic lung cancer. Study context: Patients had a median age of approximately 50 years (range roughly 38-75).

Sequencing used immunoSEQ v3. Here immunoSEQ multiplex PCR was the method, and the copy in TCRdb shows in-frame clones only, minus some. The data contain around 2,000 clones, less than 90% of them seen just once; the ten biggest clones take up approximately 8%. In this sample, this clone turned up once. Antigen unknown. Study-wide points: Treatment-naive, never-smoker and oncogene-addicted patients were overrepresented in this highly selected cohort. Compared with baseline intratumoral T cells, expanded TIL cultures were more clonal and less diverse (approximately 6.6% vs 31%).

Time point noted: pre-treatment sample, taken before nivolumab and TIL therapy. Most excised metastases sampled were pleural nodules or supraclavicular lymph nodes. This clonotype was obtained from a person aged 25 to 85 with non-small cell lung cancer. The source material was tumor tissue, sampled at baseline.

In nucleotides, the CDR3 is TGTGCCAGCAGCTTGGAGTCTAGCGGGAGGACCTTAACCTACGAGCAGTACTTC. Residues: CASSLESSGRTLTYEQYF. The gene calls are TRBV5-4 and TRBJ2-7, with 11 bases lining up with TRBD2. CDR1 is SGHNT, CDR2 YYREEE, per germline (reference sequence). J gave up 2 bases and V 0 bases, and 10 bases lay outside the gene matches. CDR3 size: 18 residues.